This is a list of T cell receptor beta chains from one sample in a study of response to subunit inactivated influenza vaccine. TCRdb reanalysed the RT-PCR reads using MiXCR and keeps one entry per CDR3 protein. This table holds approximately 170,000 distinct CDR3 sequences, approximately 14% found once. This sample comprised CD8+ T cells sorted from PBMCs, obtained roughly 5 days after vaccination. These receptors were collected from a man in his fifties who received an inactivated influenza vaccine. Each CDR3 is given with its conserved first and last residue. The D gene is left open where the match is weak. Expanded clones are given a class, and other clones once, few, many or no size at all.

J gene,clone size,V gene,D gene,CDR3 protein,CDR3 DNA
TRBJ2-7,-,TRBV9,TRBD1,CASSIGQGNEQYF,TGTGCCAGCAGCATCGGACAGGGAAACGAGCAGTACTTC
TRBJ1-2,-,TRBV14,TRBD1,CASSQGTGTGTSGYTF,TGTGCCAGCAGCCAAGGGACCGGGACAGGAACGTCTGGCTACACCTTC
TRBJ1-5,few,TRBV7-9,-,CASSFPDQPQHF,TGTGCCAGCAGCTTCCCCGATCAGCCCCAGCATTTT
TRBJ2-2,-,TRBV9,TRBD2,CASSGAQGLAGITGELFF,TGTGCCAGCAGCGGTGCCCAGGGACTAGCGGGTATCACCGGGGAGCTGTTTTTT
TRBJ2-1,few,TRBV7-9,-,CASSLAGGGWEQFF,TGTGCCAGCAGCTTAGCCGGAGGGGGTTGGGAGCAGTTCTTC
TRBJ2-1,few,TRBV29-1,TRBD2,CSVGGESSYNEQFF,TGCAGCGTGGGAGGGGAGAGCTCCTACAATGAGCAGTTCTTC
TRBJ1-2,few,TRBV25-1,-,CASSELTDGYTF,TGTGCCAGCAGTGAATTGACGGATGGCTACACCTTC
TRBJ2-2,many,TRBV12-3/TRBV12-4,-,CASSFLDELFF,TGTGCCAGCAGTTTTTTGGACGAGCTGTTTTTT
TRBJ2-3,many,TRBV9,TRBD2,CASNREGRDTDTQYF,TGTGCCAGCAACCGGGAGGGCAGGGACACAGATACGCAGTATTTT
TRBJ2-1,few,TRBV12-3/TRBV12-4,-,CASSHSGGYDNEQFF,TGTGCCAGCAGTCACTCCGGGGGATACGACAATGAGCAGTTCTTC
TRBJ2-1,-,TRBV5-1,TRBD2,CASSLVGGNYNEQFF,TGCGCCAGCAGCTTGGTGGGAGGGAACTACAATGAGCAGTTCTTC